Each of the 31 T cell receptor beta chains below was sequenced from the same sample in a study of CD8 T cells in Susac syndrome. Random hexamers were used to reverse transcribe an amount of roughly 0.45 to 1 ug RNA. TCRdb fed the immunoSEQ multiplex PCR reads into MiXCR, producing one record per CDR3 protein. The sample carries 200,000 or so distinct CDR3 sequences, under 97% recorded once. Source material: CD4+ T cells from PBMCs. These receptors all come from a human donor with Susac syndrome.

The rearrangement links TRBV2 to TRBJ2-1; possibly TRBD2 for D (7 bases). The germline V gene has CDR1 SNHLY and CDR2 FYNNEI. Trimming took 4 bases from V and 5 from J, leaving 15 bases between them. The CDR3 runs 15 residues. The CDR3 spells CASSVVGGPDNEQFF. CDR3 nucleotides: TGTGCCAGCAGTGTAGTGGGGGGGCCCGACAATGAGCAGTTCTTC.

In DNA form, the CDR3 reads TGTGCCAGCAGCCCCCCCGGAGGGAAAGGAGAGACCCAGTACTTC. Protein sequence: CASSPPGGKGETQYF. V is TRBV7-8 and J is TRBJ2-5; TRBD2 is a possible D gene (6 bases). Per germline, CDR1 SGHVS and CDR2 FQNEAQ. With 5 bases removed from V and 4 bases from J, the gap between germline ends came to 17 bases. The CDR3 is made up of 15 amino acids.

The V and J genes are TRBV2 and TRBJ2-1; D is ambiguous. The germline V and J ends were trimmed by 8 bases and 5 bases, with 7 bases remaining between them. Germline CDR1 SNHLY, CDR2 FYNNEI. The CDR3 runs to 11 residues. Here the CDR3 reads CASSFHNEQFF. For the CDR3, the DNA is TGTGCCAGCTCTTTCCACAATGAGCAGTTCTTC. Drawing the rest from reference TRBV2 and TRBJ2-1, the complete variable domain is EPEVTQTPSHQVTQMGQEVILRCVPISNHLYFYWYRQILGQKVEFLVSFYNNEISEKSEIFDDQFSVERPDGSNFTLKIRSTKLEDSAMYFCASSFHNEQFFGPGTRLTVL.

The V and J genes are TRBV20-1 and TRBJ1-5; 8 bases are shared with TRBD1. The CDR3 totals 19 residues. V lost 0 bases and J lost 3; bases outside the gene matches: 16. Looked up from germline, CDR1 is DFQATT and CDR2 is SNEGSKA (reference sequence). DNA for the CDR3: TGCAGTGCTAGAGACCAAGCCGGATGGGGCAGGGGGCCCAATCAGCCCCAGCATTTT. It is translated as CSARDQAGWGRGPNQPQHF.

The chain's CDR3 is CSARDPTSGGNSYNEQFF. In nucleotides, the CDR3 is TGCAGTGCTAGAGACCCGACTAGCGGGGGCAACTCCTACAATGAGCAGTTCTTC. This chain connects TRBV20-1 to TRBJ2-1; TRBD2 matches at 12 bases. Trimming took 0 bases from V and 0 from J; bases not matched to a gene: 6. This CDR3 has 18 amino acids. CDR1 is DFQATT and CDR2 is SNEGSKA in the germline V gene (reference sequence).

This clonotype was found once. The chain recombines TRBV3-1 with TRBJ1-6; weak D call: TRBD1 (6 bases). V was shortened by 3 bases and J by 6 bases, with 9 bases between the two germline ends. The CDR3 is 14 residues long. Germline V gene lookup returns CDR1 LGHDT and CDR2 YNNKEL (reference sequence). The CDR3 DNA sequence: TGTGCCAGCAGCCAGGACAGCGGTAATTCACCCCTCCACTTT. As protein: CASSQDSGNSPLHF.

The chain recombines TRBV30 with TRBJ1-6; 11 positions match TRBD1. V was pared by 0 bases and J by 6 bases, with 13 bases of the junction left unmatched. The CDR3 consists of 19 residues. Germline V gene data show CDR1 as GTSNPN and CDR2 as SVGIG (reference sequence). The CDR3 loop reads CAWSVLRTGGVGANSPLHF. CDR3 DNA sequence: TGTGCCTGGAGTGTACTAAGGACAGGGGGCGTAGGGGCTAATTCACCCCTCCACTTT.

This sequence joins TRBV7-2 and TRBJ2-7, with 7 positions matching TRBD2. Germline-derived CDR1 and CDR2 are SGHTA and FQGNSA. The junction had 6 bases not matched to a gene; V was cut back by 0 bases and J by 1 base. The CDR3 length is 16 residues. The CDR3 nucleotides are TGTGCCAGCAGCTTAGCCCTACTAGCGCCATCCTACGAGCAGTACTTC. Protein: CASSLALLAPSYEQYF.

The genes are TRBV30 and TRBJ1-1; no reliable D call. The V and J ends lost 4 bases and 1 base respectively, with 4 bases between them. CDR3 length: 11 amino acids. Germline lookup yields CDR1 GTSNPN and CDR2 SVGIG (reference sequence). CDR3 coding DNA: TGTGCCTGGAATAAGAACACTGAAGCTTTCTTT. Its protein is CAWNKNTEAFF. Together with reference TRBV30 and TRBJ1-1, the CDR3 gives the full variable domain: SQTIHQWPATLVQPVGSPLSLECTVEGTSNPNLYWYRQAAGRGLQLLFYSVGIGQISSEVPQNLSASRPQDRQFILSSKKLLLSDSGFYLCAWNKNTEAFFGQGTRLTVV.

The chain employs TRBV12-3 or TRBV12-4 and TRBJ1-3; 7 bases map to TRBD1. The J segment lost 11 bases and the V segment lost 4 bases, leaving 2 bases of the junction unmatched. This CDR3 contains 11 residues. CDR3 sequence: CASSYRGPIYF. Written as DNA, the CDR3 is TGTGCCAGCAGTTACAGGGGCCCCATATATTTT.

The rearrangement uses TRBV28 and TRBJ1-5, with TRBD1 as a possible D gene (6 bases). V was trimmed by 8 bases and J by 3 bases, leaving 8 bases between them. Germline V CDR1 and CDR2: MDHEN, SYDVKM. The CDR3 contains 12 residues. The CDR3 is CASAGVNQPQHF. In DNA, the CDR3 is TGTGCCAGCGCAGGGGTCAATCAGCCCCAGCATTTT.

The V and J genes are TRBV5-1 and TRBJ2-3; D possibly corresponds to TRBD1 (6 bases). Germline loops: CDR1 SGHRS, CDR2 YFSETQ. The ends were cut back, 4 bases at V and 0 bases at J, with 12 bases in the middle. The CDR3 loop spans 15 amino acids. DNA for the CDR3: TGCGCCAGCAGCCAACCGGGACAAAGCACAGATACGCAGTATTTT. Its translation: CASSQPGQSTDTQYF.

The CDR3 loop reads CASGMGGTIYF. The CDR3 region has the DNA TGTGCCAGCGGGATGGGAGGCACCATATATTTT. The rearrangement links TRBV6-5 to TRBJ1-3, with D unresolved. The CDR3 length is 11 residues. Germline V gives CDR1 MNHEY, CDR2 SVGAGI. V was trimmed by 8 bases and J by 9 bases, leaving 11 bases between them.

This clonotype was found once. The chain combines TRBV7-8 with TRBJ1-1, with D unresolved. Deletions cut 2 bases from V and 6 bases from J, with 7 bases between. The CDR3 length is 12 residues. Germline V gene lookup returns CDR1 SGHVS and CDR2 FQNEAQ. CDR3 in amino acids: CASSLYVPEAFF. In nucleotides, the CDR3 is TGTGCCAGCAGCTTATATGTTCCTGAAGCTTTCTTT.

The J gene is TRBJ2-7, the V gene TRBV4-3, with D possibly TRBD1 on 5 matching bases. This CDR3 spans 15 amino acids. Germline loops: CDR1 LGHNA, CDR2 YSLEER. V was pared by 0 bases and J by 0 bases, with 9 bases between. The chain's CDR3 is CASSQDQGFSYEQYF. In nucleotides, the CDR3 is TGCGCCAGCAGCCAAGATCAGGGTTTCTCCTACGAGCAGTACTTC.

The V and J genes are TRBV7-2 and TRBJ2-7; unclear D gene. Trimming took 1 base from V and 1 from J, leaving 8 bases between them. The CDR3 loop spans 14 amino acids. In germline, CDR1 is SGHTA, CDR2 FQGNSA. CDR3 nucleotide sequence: TGTGCCAGCAGCTTAGTGAGCCCGTCCTACGAGCAGTACTTC. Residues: CASSLVSPSYEQYF.

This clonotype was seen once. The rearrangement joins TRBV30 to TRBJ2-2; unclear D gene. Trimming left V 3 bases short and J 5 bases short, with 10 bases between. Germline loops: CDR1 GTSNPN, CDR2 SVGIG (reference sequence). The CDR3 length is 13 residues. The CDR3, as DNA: TGTGCCTGGAGGACCGGGTGGACCGGGGAGCTGTTTTTT. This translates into CAWRTGWTGELFF.

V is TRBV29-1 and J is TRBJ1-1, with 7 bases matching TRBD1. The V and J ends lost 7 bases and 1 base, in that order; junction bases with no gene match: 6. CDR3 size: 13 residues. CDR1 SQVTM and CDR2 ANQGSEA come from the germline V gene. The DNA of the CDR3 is TGCAGCGCTCTGACAGGGTCGAACACTGAAGCTTTCTTT. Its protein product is CSALTGSNTEAFF.

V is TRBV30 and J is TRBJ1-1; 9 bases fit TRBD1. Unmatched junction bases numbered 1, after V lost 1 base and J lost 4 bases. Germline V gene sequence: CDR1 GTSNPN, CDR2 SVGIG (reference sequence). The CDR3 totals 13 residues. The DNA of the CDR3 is TGTGCCTGGAGTGGGACAGGGGTCACTGAAGCTTTCTTT. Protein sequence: CAWSGTGVTEAFF.

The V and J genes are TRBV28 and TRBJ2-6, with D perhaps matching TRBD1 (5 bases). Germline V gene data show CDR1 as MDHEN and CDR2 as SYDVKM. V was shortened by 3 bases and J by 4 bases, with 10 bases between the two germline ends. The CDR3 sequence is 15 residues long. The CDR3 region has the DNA TGTGCCAGCAGTTTGTGGGGCGACGGGGCCAACGTCCTGACTTTC. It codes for CASSLWGDGANVLTF.

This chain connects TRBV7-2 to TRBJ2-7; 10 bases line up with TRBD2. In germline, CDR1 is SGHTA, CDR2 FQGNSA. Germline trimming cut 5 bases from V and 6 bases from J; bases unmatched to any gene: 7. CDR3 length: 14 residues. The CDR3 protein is CASSPEGLAFEQYF. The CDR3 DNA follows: TGTGCCAGCAGCCCAGAGGGACTAGCGTTCGAGCAGTACTTC. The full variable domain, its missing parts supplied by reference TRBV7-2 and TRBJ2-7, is GAGVSQSPSNKVTEKGKDVELRCDPISGHTALYWYRQSLGQGLEFLIYFQGNSAPDKSGLPSDRFSAERTGGSVSTLTIQRTQQEDSAVYLCASSPEGLAFEQYFGPGTRLTVT.

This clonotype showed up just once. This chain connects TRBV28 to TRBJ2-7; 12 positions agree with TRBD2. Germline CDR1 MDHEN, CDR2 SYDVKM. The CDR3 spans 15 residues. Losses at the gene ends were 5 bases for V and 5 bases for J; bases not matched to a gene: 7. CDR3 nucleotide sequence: TGTGCCAGCAGTGATCTAGCGGGGGGGCTCGACGAGCAGTACTTC. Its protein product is CASSDLAGGLDEQYF.

CDR3 bases: TGCGCCAGCAGCCAAGATGGCCAGCGCTCCTACAATGAGCAGTTCTTC. This translates into CASSQDGQRSYNEQFF. The rearrangement links TRBV4-1 to TRBJ2-1, with D hard to call. Germline loops: CDR1 MGHRA, CDR2 YSYEKL. The CDR3 length is 16 residues. Between the trimmed V and J ends, which lost 0 bases and 0 bases, there was a span of 9 bases.

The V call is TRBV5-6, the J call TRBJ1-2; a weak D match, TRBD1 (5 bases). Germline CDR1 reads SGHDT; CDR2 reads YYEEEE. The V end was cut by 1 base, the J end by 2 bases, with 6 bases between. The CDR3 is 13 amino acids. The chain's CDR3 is CASSLWGNYGYTF. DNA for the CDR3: TGTGCCAGCAGCTTGTGGGGGAACTATGGCTACACCTTC.

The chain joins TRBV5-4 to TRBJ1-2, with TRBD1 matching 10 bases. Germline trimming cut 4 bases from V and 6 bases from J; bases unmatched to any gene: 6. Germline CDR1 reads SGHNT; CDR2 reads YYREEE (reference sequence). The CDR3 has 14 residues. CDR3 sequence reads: CASSRDRGWNGYTF. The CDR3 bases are TGTGCCAGCAGCCGGGACAGGGGATGGAATGGCTACACCTTC.

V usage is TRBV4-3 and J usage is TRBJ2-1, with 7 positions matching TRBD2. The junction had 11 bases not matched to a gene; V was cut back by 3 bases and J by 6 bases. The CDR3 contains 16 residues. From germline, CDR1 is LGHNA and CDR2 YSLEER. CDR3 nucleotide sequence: TGCGCCAGCAGCCAGGCTGGACTAGTTCACAGCAATGAGCAGTTCTTC. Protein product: CASSQAGLVHSNEQFF.

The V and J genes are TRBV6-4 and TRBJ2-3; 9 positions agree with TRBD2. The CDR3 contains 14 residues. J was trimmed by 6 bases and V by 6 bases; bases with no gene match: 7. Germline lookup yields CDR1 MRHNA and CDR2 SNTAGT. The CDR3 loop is CASSLAGNGDTQYF. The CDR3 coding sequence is TGTGCCAGCAGCCTAGCGGGGAATGGGGATACGCAGTATTTT.

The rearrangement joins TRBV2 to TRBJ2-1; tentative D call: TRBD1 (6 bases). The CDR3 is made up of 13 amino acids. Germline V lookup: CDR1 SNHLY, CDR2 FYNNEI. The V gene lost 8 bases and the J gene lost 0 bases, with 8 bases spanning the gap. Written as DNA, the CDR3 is TGTGCCAGCGACAGGAGCTCCTACAATGAGCAGTTCTTC. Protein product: CASDRSSYNEQFF.

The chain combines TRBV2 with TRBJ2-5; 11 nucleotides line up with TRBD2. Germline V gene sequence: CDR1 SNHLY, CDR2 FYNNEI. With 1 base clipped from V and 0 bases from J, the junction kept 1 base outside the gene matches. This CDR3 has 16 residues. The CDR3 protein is CASSEGSGGDQETQYF. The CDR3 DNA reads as TGTGCCAGCAGTGAAGGTAGCGGGGGGGACCAAGAGACCCAGTACTTC.

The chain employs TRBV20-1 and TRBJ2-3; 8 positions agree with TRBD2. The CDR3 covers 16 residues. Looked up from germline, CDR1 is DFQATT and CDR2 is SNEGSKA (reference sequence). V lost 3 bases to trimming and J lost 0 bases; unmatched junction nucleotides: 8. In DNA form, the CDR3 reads TGCAGTGCTAGCGCCAGCGGGGGACCTAGCACAGATACGCAGTATTTT. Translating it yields CSASASGGPSTDTQYF.

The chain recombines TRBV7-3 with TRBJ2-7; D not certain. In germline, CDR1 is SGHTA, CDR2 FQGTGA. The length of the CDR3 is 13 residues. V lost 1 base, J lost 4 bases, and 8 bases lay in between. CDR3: CASSLRAGYEQYF. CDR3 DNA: TGTGCCAGCAGCTTAAGGGCCGGGTACGAGCAGTACTTC.